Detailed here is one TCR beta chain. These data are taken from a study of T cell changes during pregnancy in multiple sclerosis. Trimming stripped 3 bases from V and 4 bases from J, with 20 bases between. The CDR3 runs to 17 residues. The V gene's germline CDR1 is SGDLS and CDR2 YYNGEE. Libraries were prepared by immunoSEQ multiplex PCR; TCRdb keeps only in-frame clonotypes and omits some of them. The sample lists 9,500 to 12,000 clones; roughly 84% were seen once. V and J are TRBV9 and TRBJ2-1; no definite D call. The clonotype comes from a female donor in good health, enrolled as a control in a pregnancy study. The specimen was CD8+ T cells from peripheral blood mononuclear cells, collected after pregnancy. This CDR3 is CASSAALQVPPYNEQFF. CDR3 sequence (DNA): TGTGCCAGCAGCGCCGCTCTTCAGGTGCCCCCTTACAATGAGCAGTTCTTC. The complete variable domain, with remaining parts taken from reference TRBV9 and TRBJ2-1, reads DSGVTQTPKHLITATGQRVTLRCSPRSGDLSVYWYQQSLDQGLQFLIQYYNGEERAKGNILERFSAQQFPDLHSELNLSSLELGDSALYFCASSAALQVPPYNEQFFGPGTRLTVL.